This is a list of T cell receptor beta chains from one sample in a study of blood T cell repertoires in COVID-19. Produced via immunoSEQ multiplex PCR; TCRdb's table is partial and in-frame only. Here the sample spans 100,000 or so clones, roughly 92% being singletons. Sequences were obtained from peripheral blood. The receptors shown here come from a man aged 50-59 years with active COVID-19. The CDR3 runs from the conserved cysteine through the conserved F or W.

v_gene	j_gene	CDR3aa
TRBV10-1	TRBJ2-3	CASSESASGGSDTQYF
TRBV5-6	TRBJ1-2	CASSLAGGAGYTF
TRBV27	TRBJ2-7	CASGRGSGSYEQYF
TRBV5-6	TRBJ2-2	CASSLEGGEDSNTGELFF
TRBV19	TRBJ1-2	CASSMTGGNYGYTF
TRBV5-5	TRBJ2-1	CATERGTSYNEQFF
TRBV5-1	TRBJ1-5	CASSMDSNQPQHF
TRBV5-4	TRBJ2-1	CASSSNGGVAYNEQFF
TRBV27	TRBJ2-7	CASRTSGSGYEQYF
TRBV2	TRBJ2-1	CASSARGAGRSSYNEQFF
TRBV6-5	TRBJ2-3	CASSYSPGTSTDTQYF
TRBV2	TRBJ1-4	CASTSVQYGEKLFF
TRBV12-5	TRBJ1-2	CASGLTGIYGYTF
TRBV24-1	TRBJ1-2	CATSDLQGRGGYTF
TRBV6-5	TRBJ1-4	CASRDAAGDNEKLFF
TRBV19	TRBJ2-2	CASSIRTSGTSGELFF
TRBV18	TRBJ2-3	CASSRLEGADTQYF
TRBV29-1	TRBJ2-2	CSVLTGAAGELFF
TRBV2	TRBJ2-7	CASSEAQRIHEQYF
TRBV9	TRBJ1-1	CASSLGLSSEAFF
TRBV5-8	TRBJ1-6	CASSLFGGTSVNSPLHF
TRBV28	TRBJ2-5	CASSGGWEIRETQYF
TRBV19	TRBJ2-7	CASSTRLAGKYEQYF
TRBV28	TRBJ2-3	CASSKKLIRVTSGGLRDTQYF
TRBV7-8	TRBJ1-5	CASSRNRGSNQPQHF
TRBV28	TRBJ2-3	CASSFSQSYEGDTQYF
TRBV11-3	TRBJ2-3	CASSLGGQEETDTQYF
TRBV28	TRBJ2-3	CASSPQRDTDTQYF
TRBV27	TRBJ2-7	CASSLSGGLGEQYF
TRBV5-1	TRBJ2-6	CASSFGSGANVLTF
TRBV30	TRBJ2-7	CAWWSGDGYEQYF
TRBV19	TRBJ1-5	CASSPDRAGNQPQHF
TRBV7-8	TRBJ2-4	CASSLDVRADIQYF
TRBV18	TRBJ1-2	CASSVAGTANYGYTF
TRBV30	TRBJ1-2	CACSPRYGYTF
TRBV7-9	TRBJ1-6	CASSSGTWEAALHF
TRBV11-3	TRBJ2-3	CASSPTGSDTQYF
TRBV5-8	TRBJ1-2	CASSLERVHYGYTF
TRBV28	TRBJ2-2	CASSRGGFGELFF
TRBV10-1	TRBJ2-3	CASSEPRDRGPDTQYF
TRBV11-2	TRBJ1-2	CASSLGQVGHGYTF